The sequence of this TCR beta chain was determined in a study of Ad26.COV2.S vaccination and SARS-CoV-2 variants. About the research overall: Ad26.COV2.S, an intramuscular injection, was given once or twice 56 days apart.

This table comes from immunoSEQ multiplex PCR, and its TCRdb copy is limited to in-frame clones, with some not included. Of about 350,000 clones listed, 85% were seen once; the top ten hold about 3.3%. Of note for this clone: Its antigen is unidentified.

Treatment defined: roughly 20 received Ad26.COV2.S at low or high dose, single or two shots; roughly five received placebo; per-sample allocation not given. It was on day 63 after the first vaccine or placebo injection that samples were taken. Within Boston, the person who donated was an adult of 18-55 years. Ad26 vector vaccine expressed Wuhan-strain SARS-CoV-2 spike. There are 13 residues in the CDR3. Per germline, CDR1 SGDLS and CDR2 YYNGEE. Between the trimmed V and J ends, which lost 2 bases and 8 bases, there was a span of 13 bases. Study-wide results and caveats: Individuals receiving vaccine had higher spike-specific TCR breadth than placebo recipients did.

V and J are TRBV9 and TRBJ1-2; tentative D call: TRBD1 (6 bases). The sequenced sample was peripheral blood, obtained in a trial of Ad26.COV2.S vaccine versus placebo. The receptor's source is a person aged 18-60 years who received the Ad26.COV2.S COVID-19 vaccine or a placebo. The CDR3 DNA sequence: TGTGCCAGCAGCGTTGGGGGCCTTCGGGGCTACACCTTC. Protein product: CASSVGGLRGYTF.